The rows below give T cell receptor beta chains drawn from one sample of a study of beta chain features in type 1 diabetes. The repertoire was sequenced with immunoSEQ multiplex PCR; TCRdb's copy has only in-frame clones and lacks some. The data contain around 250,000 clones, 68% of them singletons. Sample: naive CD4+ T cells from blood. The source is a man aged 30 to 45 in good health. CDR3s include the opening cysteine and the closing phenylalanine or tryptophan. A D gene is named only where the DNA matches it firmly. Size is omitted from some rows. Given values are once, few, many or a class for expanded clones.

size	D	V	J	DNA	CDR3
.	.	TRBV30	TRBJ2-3	TGTGCCTGGAGTGTACTGGGACTTATGAGCACAGATACGCAGTATTTT	CAWSVLGLMSTDTQYF
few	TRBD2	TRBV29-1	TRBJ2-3	TGCAGCGTTGGGGCTAGCGGGAGAACAGATACGCAGTATTTT	CSVGASGRTDTQYF
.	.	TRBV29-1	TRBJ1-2	TGCAGCGTTGGTTCGGCAATCTATGGCTACACCTTC	CSVGSAIYGYTF
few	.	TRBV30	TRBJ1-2	TGTGCCTGGAGTGCACACCCTCTATATGGCTACACCTTC	CAWSAHPLYGYTF
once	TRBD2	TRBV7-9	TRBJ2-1	TGTGCCAGCAGCCCAACTAAGGGACTAGACTACAATGAGCAGTTCTTC	CASSPTKGLDYNEQFF
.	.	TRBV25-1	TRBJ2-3	TGTGCCAGCAGTGAACGGGGCAGGGACACAGATACGCAGTATTTT	CASSERGRDTDTQYF
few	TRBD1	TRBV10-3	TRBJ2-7	TGTGCCATCAGTAGGTGGACAGGGTCGGCCCACTTC	CAISRWTGSAHF
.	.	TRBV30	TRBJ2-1	TGTGCCTGGACTATCGGGTCCTCGAGGAATGAGCAGTTCTTC	CAWTIGSSRNEQFF
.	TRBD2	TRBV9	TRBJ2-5	TGTGCCAGCAGCGGGAGGACTAGCGGATCGGAGACCCAGTACTTC	CASSGRTSGSETQYF
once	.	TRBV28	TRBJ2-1	TGTGCCAGCAGTTGGGCTTGGGTTGAGCAGTTCTTC	CASSWAWVEQFF
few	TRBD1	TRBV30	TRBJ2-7	TGTGCCTGGAGTGTAGGACAGGGATGGTACGAGCAGTACTTC	CAWSVGQGWYEQYF